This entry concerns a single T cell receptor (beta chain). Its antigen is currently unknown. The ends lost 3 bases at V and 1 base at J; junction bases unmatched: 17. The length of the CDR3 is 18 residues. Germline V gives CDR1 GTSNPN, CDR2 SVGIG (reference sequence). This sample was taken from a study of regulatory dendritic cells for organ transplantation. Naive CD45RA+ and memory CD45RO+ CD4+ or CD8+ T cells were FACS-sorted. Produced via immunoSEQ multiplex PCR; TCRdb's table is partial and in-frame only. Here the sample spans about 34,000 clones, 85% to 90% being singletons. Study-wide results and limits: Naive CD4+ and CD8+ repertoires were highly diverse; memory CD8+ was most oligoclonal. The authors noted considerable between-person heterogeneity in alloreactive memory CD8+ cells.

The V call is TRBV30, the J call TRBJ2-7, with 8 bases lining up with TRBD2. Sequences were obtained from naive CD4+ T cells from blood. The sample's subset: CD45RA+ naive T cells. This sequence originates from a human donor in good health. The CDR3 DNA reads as TGTGCCTGGAGGGCTCGGCGGGAGGCATCGAAGGTGTCCTACGAGCAGTACTTC. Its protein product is CAWRARREASKVSYEQYF.